What follows are 9 T cell receptor beta chains derived from one specimen sequenced in a study of identifying expanded T cells in peripheral blood. TCRdb's copy holds only in-frame clones and misses some; the assay was immunoSEQ multiplex PCR. In the table there are 100,000 to 150,000 clones, less than 90% of which are singletons. The material sequenced was blood. Receptors originate from a person aged 18 to 70 in good health.

The chain is built from TRBV7-2 and TRBJ1-3; D not certain. The ends were cut back, 3 bases at V and 0 bases at J, with 12 bases in the middle. The germline V gene encodes CDR1 SGHTA and CDR2 FQGNSA. The CDR3 sequence is 16 residues long. The CDR3 spells CASSFSGGSSGNTIYF. The CDR3 DNA reads TGTGCCAGCAGCTTCTCCGGCGGAAGCTCTGGAAACACCATATATTTT.

The chain links TRBV4-3 to TRBJ1-4; D is unresolved. V lost 0 bases and J 6 bases, leaving 11 bases between the germline ends. The CDR3 sequence is 15 residues long. Germline V gene sequence: CDR1 LGHNA, CDR2 YSLEER. CDR3 protein: CASSQEGQVDEKLFF. The CDR3 DNA follows: TGCGCCAGCAGCCAAGAGGGCCAGGTGGATGAAAAACTGTTTTTT.

This chain uses TRBV10-3 with TRBJ1-3; no definite D call. Trimming stripped 3 bases from V and 4 bases from J, with 7 bases between. The CDR3 has 13 residues. Germline V gives CDR1 ENHRY, CDR2 SYGVKD. CDR3 in DNA: TGTGCCATCAGTGACCCGACAGGAAACACCATATATTTT. Encoded protein: CAISDPTGNTIYF.

The chain joins TRBV5-1 to TRBJ1-4; D is unresolved. There are 14 residues in the CDR3. Germline CDR1 and CDR2: SGHRS and YFSETQ. The V end was cut by 0 bases, the J end by 4 bases, with 7 bases between. CDR3 loop: CASSLGQINEKLFF. In nucleotides, the CDR3 is TGCGCCAGCAGCTTGGGCCAGATTAATGAAAAACTGTTTTTT.

The chain employs TRBV7-2 and TRBJ2-7, with 8 bases matching TRBD1. The CDR3 is made up of 14 amino acids. Germline V CDR1 and CDR2: SGHTA, FQGNSA. V gave up 5 bases and J gave up 7 bases; unmatched junction bases: 10. CDR3 amino acids: CASSATTGAGEQYF. The DNA for the CDR3 is TGTGCCAGCAGCGCGACGACAGGGGCTGGAGAGCAGTACTTC.

This clone is a singleton in its sample. The same CDR3 is also encoded by other DNA sequences in this sample. The chain employs TRBV4-1 and TRBJ2-5; 8 bases match TRBD1. Germline CDR1 is MGHRA and CDR2 is YSYEKL. This CDR3 contains 15 residues. J lost 5 bases, V lost 1 base, and 6 bases had no gene match. This CDR3 is CASSQAAGGAETQYF. CDR3 nucleotide sequence: TGCGCCAGCAGCCAAGCGGCAGGGGGCGCGGAGACCCAGTACTTC.

The V call is TRBV6-4, the J call TRBJ2-1; possibly TRBD1 for D (6 bases). CDR1 is MRHNA and CDR2 is SNTAGT in the germline V gene. The CDR3 consists of 13 residues. Trimming took off 4 bases at V and 10 bases at J, with 14 bases between the two ends. The CDR3 region has the DNA TGTGCCAGCAGTGCGGAACAGGGAAAGGAGCAGTTCTTC. This sequence encodes CASSAEQGKEQFF.

J is TRBJ1-2 and V is TRBV28; TRBD1 is a possible D gene (6 bases). CDR3 length: 16 residues. Trimming shortened V by 7 bases and J by 8 bases, and 26 bases separated the two germline ends. CDR1 is MDHEN, CDR2 SYDVKM, per germline. The CDR3 loop is CASKLWRTAYPGGYTF. The CDR3 coding sequence is TGTGCCAGCAAACTTTGGCGGACAGCTTATCCTGGCGGCTACACCTTC.

This chain uses TRBV7-2 with TRBJ1-5, with D tentatively TRBD1 (5 bases). Germline CDR1 SGHTA, CDR2 FQGNSA. This CDR3 is 17 amino acids long. With 1 base removed from V and 0 bases from J, the gap between germline ends came to 13 bases. CDR3 in DNA: TGTGCCAGCAGCTTAGGGGCAGGGCAGTTTAGCAATCAGCCCCAGCATTTT. Its protein product is CASSLGAGQFSNQPQHF.